Listed here is a single T cell receptor beta chain. Deletions cut 0 bases from V and 6 bases from J, with 12 bases between. This CDR3 has 15 amino acids. Per germline, CDR1 MGHRA and CDR2 YSYEKL. These data are taken from a study of cytomegalovirus exposure and HLA in healthy donors. This PCR relied on a set of 60 Vbeta primers and 13 Jbeta primers. Clones were read by immunoSEQ multiplex PCR, and TCRdb kept only the in-frame ones, dropping some. The sample has about 200,000 clones; about four fifths are singletons. The gene calls are TRBV4-1 and TRBJ1-5; maybe TRBD1 (5 bases). The sample was PBMCs. The TCR sequence derives from a girl under 18 in good health and CMV-seropositive. The CDR3 nucleotides are TGCGCCAGCAGCCAAGAGGAGGGCGGGGCTCAGCCCCAGCATTTT. Protein: CASSQEEGGAQPQHF.